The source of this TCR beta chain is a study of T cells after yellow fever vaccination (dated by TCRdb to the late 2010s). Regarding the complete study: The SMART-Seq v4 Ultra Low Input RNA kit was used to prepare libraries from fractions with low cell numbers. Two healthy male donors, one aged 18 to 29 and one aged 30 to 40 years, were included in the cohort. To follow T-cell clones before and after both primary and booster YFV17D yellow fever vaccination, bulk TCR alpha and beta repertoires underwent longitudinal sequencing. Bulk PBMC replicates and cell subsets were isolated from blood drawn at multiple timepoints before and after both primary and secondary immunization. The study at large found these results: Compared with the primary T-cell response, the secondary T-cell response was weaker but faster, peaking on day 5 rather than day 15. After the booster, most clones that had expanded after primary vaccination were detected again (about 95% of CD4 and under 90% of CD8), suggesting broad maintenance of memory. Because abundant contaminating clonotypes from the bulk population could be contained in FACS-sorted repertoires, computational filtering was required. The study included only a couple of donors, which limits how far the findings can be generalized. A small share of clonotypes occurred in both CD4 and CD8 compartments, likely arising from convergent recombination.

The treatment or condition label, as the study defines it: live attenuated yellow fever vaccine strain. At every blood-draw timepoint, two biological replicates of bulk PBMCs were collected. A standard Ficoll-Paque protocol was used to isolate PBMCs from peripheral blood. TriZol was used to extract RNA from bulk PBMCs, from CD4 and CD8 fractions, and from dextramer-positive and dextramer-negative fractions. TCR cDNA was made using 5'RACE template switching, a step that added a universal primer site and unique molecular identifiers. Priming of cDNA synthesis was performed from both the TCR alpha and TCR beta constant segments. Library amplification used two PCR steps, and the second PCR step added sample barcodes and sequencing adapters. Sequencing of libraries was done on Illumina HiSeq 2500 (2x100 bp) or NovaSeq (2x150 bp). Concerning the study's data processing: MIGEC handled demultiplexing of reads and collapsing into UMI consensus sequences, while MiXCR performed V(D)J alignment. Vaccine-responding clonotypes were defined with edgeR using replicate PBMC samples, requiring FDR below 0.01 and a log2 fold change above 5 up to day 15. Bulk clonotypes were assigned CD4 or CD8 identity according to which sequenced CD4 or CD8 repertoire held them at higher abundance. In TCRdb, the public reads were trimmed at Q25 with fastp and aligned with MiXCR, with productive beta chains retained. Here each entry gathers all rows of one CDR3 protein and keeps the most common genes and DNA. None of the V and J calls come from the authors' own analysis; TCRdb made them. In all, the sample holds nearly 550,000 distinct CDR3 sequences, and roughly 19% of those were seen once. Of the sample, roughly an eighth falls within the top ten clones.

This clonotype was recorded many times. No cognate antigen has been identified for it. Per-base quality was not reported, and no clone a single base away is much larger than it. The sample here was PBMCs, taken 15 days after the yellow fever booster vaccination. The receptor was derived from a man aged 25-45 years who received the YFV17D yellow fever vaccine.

The CDR3 amino acid sequence is: CSVRQGTDTQYF. The bases read TGCAGCGTCCGGCAGGGCACAGATACGCAGTATTTT. The sequence is built from TRBV29-1 and TRBJ2-3, with no D gene named confidently. Looking up the germline V gene yields CDR1 SQVTM and CDR2 ANQGSEA. The V end loses 6 bases and the J end loses 1 base, and a stretch of 8 bases separates them. The CDR3 runs 12 residues from the cysteine to the phenylalanine. The CDR3 DNA has 36 bases and is translated from base 1.